This T cell receptor (beta chain) was documented in a study of T cell responses to AZD1222 COVID-19 vaccine. The CDR3 is 14 amino acids. The germline gives CDR1 MNHEY, CDR2 SVGAGI. The ends were cut back, 0 bases at V and 7 bases at J, with 12 bases in the middle. The data were produced by immunoSEQ multiplex PCR, yet TCRdb's version contains in-frame clones alone and is incomplete. The sample shows approximately 140,000 clones, about 92% of them seen only once. The rearrangement links TRBV6-5 to TRBJ1-2; D gene ambiguous. The source is an adult who received the AZD1222 COVID-19 vaccine. The sequences come from peripheral blood, collected 28 days after the second AZD1222 dose. The CDR3 protein is CASSYSSPGVGYTF. In nucleotides, the CDR3 is TGTGCCAGCAGTTACTCGAGTCCTGGGGTTGGCTACACCTTC.